A single sample gave rise to the 20 T cell receptor beta chains below, sequenced in a study of spatial heterogeneity in lung cancer (dated by TCRdb to about 2019). The antigens of these receptors remain unknown. Library generation was performed with 5' RACE. Sequencing used a NextSeq 500. TCRdb passed the public sequencing reads through fastp at Q25 and MiXCR, retaining productive beta sequences. For every CDR3 protein sequence, its rows merge into one entry that carries the most common genes and DNA. The sample data list under 2,000 distinct CDR3 sequences, and 7.5% to 10% of these were observed just once. The top ten constitute over 9.5% of the sample. The study at large found these results: The number of expanded intratumoral alpha and beta TCRs correlated with the tumor nonsynonymous mutation count.

The time point label, read with the paper, signifies: sample taken at primary tumor resection. Sequencing used lung tumor tissue, obtained at surgery. The source of these receptors is a female donor with early-stage non-small cell lung cancer.

In its sample, this clonotype ranks as large. The V and J genes are TRBV3-1 and TRBJ2-5, with 9 bases fitting TRBD2. The junction had 2 bases not matched to a gene; V was cut back by 1 base and J by 5 bases. This CDR3 region has 14 residues. Germline loops: CDR1 LGHDT, CDR2 YNNKEL (reference sequence). In nucleotides, the CDR3 is TGTGCCAGCAGCCAAGCTAGCGGGGAGGAGACCCAGTACTTC. It is translated as CASSQASGEETQYF.

This clonotype is medium-sized. The chain joins TRBV19 to TRBJ2-3, with 9 bases aligning to TRBD1. Trimming removed 7 bases from V and 2 bases from J; junction bases left unmatched: 4. Germline loops: CDR1 LNHDA, CDR2 SQIVND (reference sequence). This CDR3 is built from 14 residues. CDR3 sequence (DNA): TGTGCCAGTAAGGGACAGGGCGACACAGATACGCAGTATTTT. Translating it yields CASKGQGDTDTQYF.

The J gene is TRBJ2-3, the V gene TRBV7-2, with TRBD2 identical over 10 bases. Per the germline V gene, CDR1 is SGHTA and CDR2 is FQGNSA. V was pared by 5 bases and J by 0 bases, with 2 bases of the junction left unmatched. The CDR3 runs to 15 residues. Here the CDR3 DNA reads TGTGCCAGCAGCCCGACTAGCGGGAGCACAGATACGCAGTATTTT. It specifies CASSPTSGSTDTQYF.

This clonotype is medium-sized by share. The rearrangement links TRBV6-5 to TRBJ1-1, with D tentatively TRBD1 (6 bases). V was pared by 0 bases and J by 3 bases, with 11 bases between. CDR3 length equals 15 residues. Germline values: CDR1 MNHEY, CDR2 SVGAGI. The CDR3 spells CASSYSGGGHTEAFF. CDR3 DNA: TGTGCCAGCAGTTACTCAGGGGGGGGCCACACTGAAGCTTTCTTT.

In this sample, this clonotype is medium-sized (0.01 to 0.1%). The V call is TRBV7-9, the J call TRBJ1-6; TRBD1 is a possible D gene (5 bases). Looked up from germline, CDR1 is SEHNR and CDR2 is FQNEAQ (reference sequence). This CDR3 contains 15 residues. V lost 2 bases and J lost 9, with 14 bases in between. CDR3 sequence (DNA): TGTGCCAGCAGCTTATTTCTCCAGGGTACTTCACCCCTCCACTTT. Its protein product is CASSLFLQGTSPLHF.

This clonotype is large within its sample. V and J are TRBV18 and TRBJ2-7, with D perhaps TRBD2 (6 bases). V was trimmed by 1 base and J by 4 bases, leaving 14 bases between them. Germline assignment: CDR1 KGHSH and CDR2 LQKENI. CDR3 length: 15 residues. The CDR3 region has the DNA TGTGCCAGCTCACCACTGGGGGGTGCAGGGTACGAGCAGTACTTC. Protein sequence: CASSPLGGAGYEQYF.

Sample share makes this clonotype large. The chain carries TRBV5-4 and TRBJ2-3, with a possible D match to TRBD2 (7 bases). V dropped 0 bases and J dropped 0 bases, with 14 bases sitting between them. Germline-derived CDR1 and CDR2 are SGHNT and YYREEE (reference sequence). The CDR3 length is 17 residues. In DNA, the CDR3 is TGTGCCAGCAGCTTGGCCGGGGGGCGGCCAAGCACAGATACGCAGTATTTT. Translating it yields CASSLAGGRPSTDTQYF. Looking up the rest from reference TRBV5-4 and TRBJ2-3 gives the full variable domain: ETGVTQSPTHLIKTRGQQVTLRCSSQSGHNTVSWYQQALGQGPQFIFQYYREEENGRGNFPPRFSGLQFPNYSSELNVNALELDDSALYLCASSLAGGRPSTDTQYFGPGTRLTVL.

This clonotype is labeled medium-sized. The chain links TRBV3-1 to TRBJ2-3; 9 bases line up with TRBD2. Germline V CDR1 and CDR2: LGHDT, YNNKEL (reference sequence). V shed 3 bases and J 2 bases; nucleotides not matched to a gene: 0. The CDR3 is 14 amino acids. CDR3 amino acids: CASSQGLATDTQYF. CDR3 DNA sequence: TGTGCCAGCAGCCAGGGACTAGCCACAGATACGCAGTATTTT.

This clonotype was found many times. The chain combines TRBV10-3 with TRBJ2-7, with 8 bases lining up with TRBD1. Germline values: CDR1 ENHRY, CDR2 SYGVKD. V shed 10 bases and J 2 bases; nucleotides not matched to a gene: 4. The CDR3 totals 12 residues. The CDR3 region is CATGTGTYEQYF. The DNA of the CDR3 is TGTGCCACAGGGACAGGAACCTACGAGCAGTACTTC.

In this sample, this clonotype is medium-sized. The chain couples TRBV9 to TRBJ2-3, with 8 bases lining up with TRBD1. Germline assignment: CDR1 SGDLS and CDR2 YYNGEE. This CDR3 has 16 residues. The V gene end was trimmed by 0 bases and the J gene end by 7 bases; junction bases not matched to a gene: 10. The CDR3 sequence: CASSVAGSQGANTQYF. CDR3 DNA sequence: TGTGCCAGCAGCGTAGCGGGAAGCCAGGGGGCGAATACGCAGTATTTT.

The chain uses TRBV11-1 and TRBJ1-4; D possibly corresponds to TRBD1 (6 bases). The CDR3 runs 12 residues. CDR1 and CDR2 from the germline V gene are SGHAT and FQDESV (reference sequence). Trimming removed 4 bases from V and 8 bases from J, with 8 bases in between. The CDR3 region has the DNA TGTGCCAGCAGCTACGGACAGGAAAAACTGTTTTTT. It encodes CASSYGQEKLFF.

By share, this clonotype ranks as medium-sized. The J gene is TRBJ1-5, the V gene TRBV28; 8 positions match TRBD1. This CDR3 has 18 amino acids. Germline CDR1 reads MDHEN; CDR2 reads SYDVKM. V gave up 3 bases and J gave up 1 base; unmatched junction bases: 11. CDR3 sequence reads: CASSFEGRGRGSNQPQHF. CDR3 nucleotides: TGTGCCAGCAGTTTCGAGGGCAGGGGGCGAGGCAGCAATCAGCCCCAGCATTTT.

In its sample, this clonotype ranks as medium-sized. The rearrangement uses TRBV7-2 and TRBJ1-6, with D maybe TRBD1 (5 bases). The CDR3 runs 14 residues. Trimming took off 4 bases at V and 9 bases at J, with 13 bases between the two ends. Germline CDR1 and CDR2: SGHTA and FQGNSA. The CDR3 DNA is TGTGCCAGCAGCTACCGGGACCTTAGTTCACCCCTCCACTTT. This translates into CASSYRDLSSPLHF.

By proportion, this clonotype is medium-sized. V and J are TRBV2 and TRBJ2-1, with a tentative D call TRBD2 (6 bases). CDR1 and CDR2 from the germline V gene are SNHLY and FYNNEI. V lost 6 bases to trimming and J lost 6 bases, with 12 bases between them. The CDR3 spans 13 residues. CDR3 region: CASSRDWSNEQFF. The CDR3, as DNA: TGTGCCAGCAGCCGGGACTGGAGCAATGAGCAGTTCTTC.

This clonotype was found a few times. The rearrangement uses TRBV10-2 and TRBJ2-2, with 7 bases fitting TRBD2. Germline assignment: CDR1 WSHSY and CDR2 SAAADI. The CDR3 has 18 amino acids. The V segment lost 3 bases and the J segment 7 bases; nucleotides outside the gene matches: 17. Written as DNA, the CDR3 is TGCGCCAGCAGTGATTGGGCTGGGAGCGGGGCATCGGGCGGGGAGCTGTTTTTT. Translating gives CASSDWAGSGASGGELFF.

Sample share makes this clonotype medium-sized. The chain couples TRBV20-1 to TRBJ2-3; tentatively, D is TRBD2 (6 bases). This CDR3 has 14 residues. Germline V CDR1 and CDR2: DFQATT, SNEGSKA (reference sequence). V lost 5 bases and J 6 bases, leaving 18 bases between the germline ends. CDR3 sequence: CSAGGLGRADTQYF. DNA of the CDR3: TGCAGTGCTGGGGGGTTGGGCAGGGCGGATACGCAGTATTTT.

This clonotype is medium-sized (0.01 to 0.1%) by share. The V gene is TRBV20-1, the J gene TRBJ2-5, with 9 bases that match TRBD2. Looked up from germline, CDR1 is DFQATT and CDR2 is SNEGSKA (reference sequence). This CDR3 comprises 15 residues. Germline trimming cut 6 bases from V and 2 bases from J; bases unmatched to any gene: 10. The CDR3, as DNA: TGCAGTGCGGACGTCGGGAGCGGGGGGCAAGAGACCCAGTACTTC. This codes for CSADVGSGGQETQYF.

Relative to its sample, this clonotype is medium-sized. DNA of the CDR3: TGTGCCAGCAGTTACCAGAGGGACAATTATTACGAGCAGTACTTC. This encodes CASSYQRDNYYEQYF. The chain joins TRBV6-5 to TRBJ2-7; maybe TRBD1 (6 bases). The length of the CDR3 is 15 residues. Germline V gene lookup returns CDR1 MNHEY and CDR2 SVGAGI. V lost 2 bases and J lost 4, with 15 bases in between.

In this sample, this clonotype is large. V and J are TRBV23-1 and TRBJ2-4; D remains ambiguous. TRBV23-1 belongs to the ORF category, with a function that is uncertain. There are 18 residues in the CDR3. V was clipped by 0 bases and J by 1 base, with 16 bases between them. The CDR3 DNA reads TGCGCCAGCAGTCAATCGGTGGCACCTCCATGGGCCAAAAACATTCAGTACTTC. It yields the protein CASSQSVAPPWAKNIQYF.

This clonotype was detected only a few times. V gene TRBV4-3 combines with J gene TRBJ2-1; 7 bases are shared with TRBD1. Germline V gene lookup returns CDR1 LGHNA and CDR2 YSLEER. CDR3 length: 16 amino acids. Germline trimming cut 0 bases from V and 2 bases from J; bases unmatched to any gene: 4. CDR3 in amino acids: CASSQDGDSAYNEQFF. For the CDR3, the DNA is TGCGCCAGCAGCCAAGATGGGGACAGCGCCTACAATGAGCAGTTCTTC.